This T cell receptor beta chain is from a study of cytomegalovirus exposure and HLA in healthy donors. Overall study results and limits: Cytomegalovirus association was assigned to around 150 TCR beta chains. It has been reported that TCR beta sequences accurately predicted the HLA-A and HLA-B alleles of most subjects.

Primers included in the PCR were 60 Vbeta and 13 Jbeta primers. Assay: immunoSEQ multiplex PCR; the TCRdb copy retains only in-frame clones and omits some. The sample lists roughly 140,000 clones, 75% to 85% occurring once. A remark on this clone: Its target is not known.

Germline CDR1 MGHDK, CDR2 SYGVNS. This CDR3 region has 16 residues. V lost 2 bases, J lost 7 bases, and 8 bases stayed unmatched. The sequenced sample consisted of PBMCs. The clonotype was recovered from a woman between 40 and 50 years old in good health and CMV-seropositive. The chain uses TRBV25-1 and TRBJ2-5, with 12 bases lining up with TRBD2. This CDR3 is CASSESLAGGLGTQYF. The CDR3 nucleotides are TGTGCCAGCAGTGAAAGCCTAGCGGGAGGGTTGGGGACCCAGTACTTC.